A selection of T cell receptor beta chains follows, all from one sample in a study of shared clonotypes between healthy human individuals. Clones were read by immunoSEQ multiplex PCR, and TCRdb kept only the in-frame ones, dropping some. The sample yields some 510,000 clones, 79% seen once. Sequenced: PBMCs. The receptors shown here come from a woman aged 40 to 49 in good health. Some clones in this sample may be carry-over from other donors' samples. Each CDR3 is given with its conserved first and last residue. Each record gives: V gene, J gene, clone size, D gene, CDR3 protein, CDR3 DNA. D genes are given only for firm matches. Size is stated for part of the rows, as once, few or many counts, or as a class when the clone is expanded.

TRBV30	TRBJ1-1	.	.	CAWSVRKSVAEAFF	TGTGCCTGGAGTGTACGGAAGAGTGTGGCTGAAGCTTTCTTT
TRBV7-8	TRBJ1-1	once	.	CASSPAPGRLNTEAFF	TGTGCCAGCAGCCCCGCCCCGGGACGGCTGAACACTGAAGCTTTCTTT
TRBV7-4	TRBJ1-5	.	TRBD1	CASSLTPDRSNQPQHF	TGTGCCAGCAGCTTAACCCCGGACAGGAGCAATCAGCCCCAGCATTTT
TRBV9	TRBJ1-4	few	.	CASSGVSAEKLFF	TGTGCCAGCAGCGGAGTATCAGCGGAAAAACTGTTTTTT
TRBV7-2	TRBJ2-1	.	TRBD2	CASRFQAGEFDEQFF	TGTGCCAGCAGGTTCCAGGCGGGAGAGTTCGATGAGCAGTTCTTC
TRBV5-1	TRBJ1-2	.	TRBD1	CASRPGQGNGYTF	TGCGCCAGCAGACCGGGACAGGGAAATGGCTACACCTTC
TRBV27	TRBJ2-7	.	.	CARCRSYEQYF	TGTGCCAGATGTCGCAGCTACGAGCAGTACTTC
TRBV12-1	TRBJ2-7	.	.	CASSFSRTYSYEQYF	TGTGCCAGCAGCTTTTCAAGGACGTACTCCTACGAGCAGTACTTC
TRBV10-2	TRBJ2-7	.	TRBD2	CASRPLAGVGYEQYF	TGCGCCAGCAGACCACTAGCGGGAGTGGGCTACGAGCAGTACTTC
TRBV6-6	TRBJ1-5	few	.	CASVGALSNQPQHF	TGTGCCAGCGTCGGCGCCTTGAGCAATCAGCCCCAGCATTTT
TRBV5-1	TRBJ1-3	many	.	CASSLGQGSSGNTIYF	TGCGCCAGCAGCCTCGGACAAGGAAGCTCTGGAAACACCATATATTTT
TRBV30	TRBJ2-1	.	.	CAWEPSSYNEQFF	TGTGCCTGGGAACCGAGCTCCTACAATGAGCAGTTCTTC
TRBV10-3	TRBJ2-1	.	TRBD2	CAISIGTSDYNEQFF	TGTGCCATCAGCATCGGGACTAGCGACTACAATGAGCAGTTCTTC
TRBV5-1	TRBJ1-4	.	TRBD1	CASSLGDSQEKLFF	TGCGCCAGCAGCTTGGGGGACAGCCAGGAAAAACTGTTTTTT
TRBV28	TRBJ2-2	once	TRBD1	CASRPRDRDDGAVF	TGTGCCAGCAGACCCCGGGACAGGGATGATGGAGCTGTTTTT
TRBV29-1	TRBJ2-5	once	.	CCCRPGGETQYF	TGCTGTTGTAGGCCAGGCGGCGAGACCCAGTACTTC
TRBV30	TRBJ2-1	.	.	CAWSGLDEQFF	TGTGCCTGGAGTGGATTGGATGAGCAGTTCTTC
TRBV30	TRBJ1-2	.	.	CAWRPPGDGYTF	TGTGCCTGGAGACCCCCAGGAGATGGCTACACCTTC
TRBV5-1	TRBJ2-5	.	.	CASSSQVAEETQYF	TGCGCCAGCAGCTCCCAGGTCGCTGAAGAGACCCAGTACTTC
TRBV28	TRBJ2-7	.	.	CASSLSFPLGRRELYF	TGTGCCAGCAGTTTAAGTTTTCCACTGGGTCGACGCGAGCTATACTTC
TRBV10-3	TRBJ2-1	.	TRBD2	CAIRAGLAEPNEQFF	TGTGCCATCAGAGCGGGACTAGCGGAACCCAATGAGCAGTTCTTC
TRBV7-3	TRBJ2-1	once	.	CASSLDGNEQFF	TGTGCCAGCAGCTTAGATGGGAATGAGCAGTTCTTC
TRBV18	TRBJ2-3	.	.	CASSPPTSGSPDTQYF	TGTGCCAGCTCACCACCAACCAGCGGGTCTCCAGATACGCAGTATTTT
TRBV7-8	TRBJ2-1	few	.	CASGDNEQFF	TGTGCCAGCGGGGACAATGAGCAGTTCTTC
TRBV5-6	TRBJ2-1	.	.	CASSLERTRPWNEQFF	TGTGCCAGCAGCTTGGAGAGGACCAGACCGTGGAATGAGCAGTTCTTC
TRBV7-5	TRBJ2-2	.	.	CASSPPANTGELFF	TGTGCCAGCAGCCCCCCCGCGAACACCGGGGAGCTGTTTTTT
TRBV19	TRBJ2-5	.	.	CASTETDTPGETQYF	TGTGCCAGTACGGAAACGGACACCCCGGGAGAGACCCAGTACTTC
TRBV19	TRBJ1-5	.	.	CASNVGVLSPQHF	TGTGCCAGTAATGTTGGGGTCCTGTCGCCCCAGCATTTT
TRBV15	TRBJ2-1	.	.	CATSPGTSYNEQFF	TGTGCCACCAGCCCAGGGACCTCCTACAATGAGCAGTTCTTC
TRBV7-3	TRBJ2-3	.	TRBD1	CASSLTGGDTQYF	TGTGCCAGCAGCTTAACAGGGGGCGATACGCAGTATTTT
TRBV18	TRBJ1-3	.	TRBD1	CASSLPGQLSGNTIYF	TGTGCCAGCTCACTTCCGGGACAGCTCTCTGGAAACACCATATATTTT
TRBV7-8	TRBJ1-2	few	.	CASSQPGRPKDGYTF	TGTGCCAGCAGCCAACCTGGCAGGCCTAAGGATGGCTACACCTTC
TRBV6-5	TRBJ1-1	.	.	CASSYRPDGNTEAFF	TGTGCCAGCAGTTACCGGCCCGATGGGAACACTGAAGCTTTCTTT
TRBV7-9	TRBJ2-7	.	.	CASSFMLGDEQYF	TGTGCCAGCAGCTTCATGTTAGGGGACGAGCAGTACTTC
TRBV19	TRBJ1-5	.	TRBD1	CASSISGTAYNQPQHF	TGTGCCAGTAGTATCTCAGGGACAGCTTACAATCAGCCCCAGCATTTT
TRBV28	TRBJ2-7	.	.	CASSLQTDSTTYEQYF	TGTGCCAGCAGCCTTCAGACGGACAGTACGACCTACGAGCAGTACTTC
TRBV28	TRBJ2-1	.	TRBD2	CASSDTSGRTNEQFF	TGTGCCAGCAGTGACACTAGCGGGAGGACCAATGAGCAGTTCTTC
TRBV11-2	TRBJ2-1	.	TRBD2	CASSLVAASGRGEQFF	TGTGCCAGCAGCTTAGTGGCGGCTAGCGGGAGGGGGGAGCAGTTCTTC
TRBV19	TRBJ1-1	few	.	CASSLQGRGNTEAFF	TGTGCCAGTAGTCTTCAGGGGCGAGGGAACACTGAAGCTTTCTTT
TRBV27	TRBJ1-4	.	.	CASSSRAGRATNEKLFF	TGTGCCAGCAGTTCCCGTGCGGGGAGGGCAACTAATGAAAAACTGTTTTTT
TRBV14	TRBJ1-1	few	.	CASSQFRGNTEAFF	TGTGCCAGCAGCCAATTTCGGGGGAACACTGAAGCTTTCTTT
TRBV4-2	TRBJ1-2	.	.	CASSHKQGDYGYTF	TGTGCCAGCAGCCATAAACAGGGCGACTATGGCTACACCTTC
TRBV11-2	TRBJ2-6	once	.	CASSLGRANVLTF	TGTGCCAGCAGCTTAGGACGGGCCAACGTCCTGACTTTC
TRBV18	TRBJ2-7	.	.	CASSPRGGNEDEQYF	TGTGCCAGCTCACCTCGAGGAGGGAATGAGGACGAGCAGTACTTC